The 5 T cell receptor beta chains below were found in one sample sequenced in a study of T-cell memory formation after mild COVID-19. MiXCR, run by TCRdb on the 5' RACE reads, gives a single entry per CDR3 protein. The sample yields about 190,000 distinct CDR3 sequences, around 18% seen once. What was sequenced was PBMCs or a T cell subset sorted from them (not recorded which). These receptors were collected from an adult woman who had mild COVID-19 (a few samples of this study predate the infection). Cell type and time point are not known.

CDR3 sequence: CASSLDQALGNEQFF. Here the CDR3 DNA reads TGTGCCAGCAGCTTAGATCAAGCGCTCGGGAATGAGCAGTTCTTC. This chain links TRBV11-3 with TRBJ2-1; D gene uncertain. Trimming took 0 bases from V and 7 from J, leaving 13 bases between them. Germline assignment: CDR1 SGHNT and CDR2 YENEEA. The CDR3 covers 15 residues.

The chain couples TRBV20-1 to TRBJ2-1; 10 bases match TRBD2. This CDR3 contains 13 residues. V lost 2 bases to trimming and J lost 6 bases; unmatched junction nucleotides: 1. Germline lookup yields CDR1 DFQATT and CDR2 SNEGSKA (reference sequence). The CDR3 loop is CSARLAGVNEQFF. The CDR3 DNA sequence: TGCAGTGCTAGACTAGCGGGAGTCAATGAGCAGTTCTTC.

This clonotype was detected a few times. The CDR3 bases are TGCAGCGTTTCCCAGGGAAGCGTCAACGAGCAGTACTTC. It specifies CSVSQGSVNEQYF. This chain uses TRBV29-1 with TRBJ2-7; a weak D match, TRBD1 (5 bases). The length of the CDR3 is 13 residues. Germline values: CDR1 SQVTM, CDR2 ANQGSEA. Deletions cut 5 bases from V and 5 bases from J, with 16 bases between.

This clonotype was seen a few times. The junction differs from germline at one of its ends, possibly a read error. The genes are TRBV7-7 and TRBJ2-2; 7 bases align to TRBD1. Germline CDR1 and CDR2: SSHAT and FNYEAQ (reference sequence). CDR3 length equals 16 residues. The CDR3 coding sequence is TGTGCTAGCAGCTTAGACAGGGCTGGGAACACCGGGGAGCTGTTTTTT. Translating gives CASSLDRAGNTGELFF.

This clonotype was detected a few times. The genes are TRBV7-2 and TRBJ2-7; no clear D gene. This CDR3 comprises 13 residues. V gave up 5 bases and J gave up 5 bases, with 13 bases separating them. Germline assignment: CDR1 SGHTA and CDR2 FQGNSA. The CDR3 region is CASSRFVLDEQYF. The CDR3 DNA sequence: TGTGCCAGCAGCCGATTTGTTTTGGACGAGCAGTACTTC.